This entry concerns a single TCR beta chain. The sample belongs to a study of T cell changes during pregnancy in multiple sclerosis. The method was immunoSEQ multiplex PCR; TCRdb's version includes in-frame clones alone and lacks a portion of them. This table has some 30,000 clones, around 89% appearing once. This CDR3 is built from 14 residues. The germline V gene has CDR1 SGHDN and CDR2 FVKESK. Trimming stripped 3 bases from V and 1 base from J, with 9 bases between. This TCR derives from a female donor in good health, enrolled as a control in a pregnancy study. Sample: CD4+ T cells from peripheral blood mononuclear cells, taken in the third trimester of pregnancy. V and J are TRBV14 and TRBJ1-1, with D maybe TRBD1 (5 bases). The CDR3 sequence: CASSQGPPNTEAFF. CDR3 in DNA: TGTGCCAGCAGCCAGGGGCCCCCGAACACTGAAGCTTTCTTT.